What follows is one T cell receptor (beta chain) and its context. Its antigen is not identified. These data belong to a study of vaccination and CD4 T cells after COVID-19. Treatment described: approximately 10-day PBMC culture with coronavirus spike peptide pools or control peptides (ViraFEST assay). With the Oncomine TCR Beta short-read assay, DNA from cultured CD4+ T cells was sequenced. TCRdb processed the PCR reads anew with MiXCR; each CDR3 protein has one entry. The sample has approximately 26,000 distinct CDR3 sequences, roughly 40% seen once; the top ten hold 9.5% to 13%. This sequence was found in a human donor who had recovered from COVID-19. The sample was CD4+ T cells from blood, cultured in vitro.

The DNA for the CDR3 is TGTGCCAGCAGCCCACGTAGCGGGGGGGCGAACACCGGGGAGCTGTTTTTT. Protein sequence: CASSPRSGGANTGELFF. This sequence joins TRBV7-8 and TRBJ2-2, with 11 bases matching TRBD2. In germline, CDR1 is SGHVS, CDR2 FQNEAQ. Losses at the gene ends were 5 bases for V and 0 bases for J; bases not matched to a gene: 5. The CDR3 consists of 17 residues.